This note documents a single T cell receptor (beta chain) sequence. The data were taken from a study of blood T cell repertoires in COVID-19. Losses at the gene ends were 3 bases for V and 3 bases for J; bases not matched to a gene: 2. The germline CDR1 and CDR2 sequences are PRHDT and FYEKMQ (reference sequence). The CDR3 extends over 13 amino acids. Clones were read by immunoSEQ multiplex PCR, and TCRdb kept only the in-frame ones, dropping some. The sample records about 42,000 clones, 90% to 95% being singletons. The sample consisted of peripheral blood. The receptor's source is a human donor in a cohort sampled during active COVID-19. This chain connects TRBV13 to TRBJ2-7; 7 nucleotides align to TRBD1. The chain's CDR3 is CASSFYRGYEQYF. For the CDR3, the DNA is TGTGCCAGCAGCTTTTACAGGGGCTACGAGCAGTACTTC.